A single sample gave rise to the 27 T cell receptor beta chains below, sequenced in a study of cytomegalovirus exposure and HLA in healthy donors. PCR primers comprised 60 Vbeta and 13 Jbeta primers. The method was immunoSEQ multiplex PCR; TCRdb's version includes in-frame clones alone and lacks a portion of them. The sample yields 150,000 or so clones, around 82% seen once. The sequenced material came from PBMCs. These receptors originate from a woman between 40 and 50 years old in good health and CMV-seropositive.

This clone was detected once. V gene TRBV28 combines with J gene TRBJ2-3; TRBD2 matches at 7 bases. CDR1 MDHEN and CDR2 SYDVKM come from the germline V gene. With 6 bases clipped from V and 8 bases from J, the junction kept 14 bases outside the gene matches. CDR3 length: 15 amino acids. The CDR3 sequence: CASRLLANWEGTQYF. CDR3 bases: TGTGCCAGCAGGTTGCTAGCGAACTGGGAGGGTACGCAGTATTTT.

The CDR3 bases are TGCAGCCCGTGGGTAGCGGAGTACAATGAGCAGTTCTTC. It yields the protein CSPWVAEYNEQFF. The chain combines TRBV29-1 with TRBJ2-1; possible D gene TRBD2, 6 bases. Trimming removed 8 bases at V and 4 bases at J, with 15 bases between. CDR3 length equals 13 residues. Germline loops: CDR1 SQVTM, CDR2 ANQGSEA.

The gene calls are TRBV11-2 and TRBJ2-1; 8 positions match TRBD2. This CDR3 spans 19 amino acids. CDR1 and CDR2 from the germline V gene are SGHAT and FQNNGV. V gave up 1 base and J gave up 5 bases; unmatched junction bases: 16. As DNA, the CDR3 is TGTGCCAGCAGCTTAGGCAGGCGGGAGGCCCTCCGCCCCAACAATGAGCAGTTCTTC. Its translation: CASSLGRREALRPNNEQFF.

The chain couples TRBV27 to TRBJ2-7, with D perhaps TRBD2 (6 bases). The CDR3 contains 13 residues. Germline CDR1 is MNHEY and CDR2 is SMNVEV (reference sequence). Trimming shortened V by 8 bases and J by 2 bases, and 13 bases separated the two germline ends. The DNA of the CDR3 is TGTGCCAGCCGGCGGGACCGGACCTACGAGCAGTACTTC. Its translation is CASRRDRTYEQYF.

This clone showed up just once. The CDR3 coding sequence is TGTGCCAGCAGTTCAACCGGGACAGGGGGCGGCTACACCTTC. As protein: CASSSTGTGGGYTF. This chain joins TRBV27 and TRBJ1-2; TRBD1 aligns across 12 bases. V was clipped by 4 bases and J by 8 bases; unmatched bases: 5. This CDR3 is 14 amino acids long. Germline loops: CDR1 MNHEY, CDR2 SMNVEV (reference sequence).

The V gene is TRBV19, the J gene TRBJ2-5, with TRBD2 identical over 12 bases. The junction had 15 bases not matched to a gene; V was cut back by 6 bases and J by 4 bases. Germline V lookup: CDR1 LNHDA, CDR2 SQIVND (reference sequence). This CDR3 region has 18 residues. The CDR3 loop is CASSTRLAGVIGRETQYF. The CDR3 DNA sequence: TGTGCCAGTAGCACCCGACTAGCGGGAGTGATTGGTCGAGAGACCCAGTACTTC.

The CDR3 spells CASSIVAGAYEQYF. CDR3 DNA: TGTGCCAGTAGTATTGTAGCGGGGGCCTACGAGCAGTACTTC. V gene TRBV19 combines with J gene TRBJ2-7, with 9 bases aligning to TRBD2. Germline trimming cut 3 bases from V and 2 bases from J; bases unmatched to any gene: 2. Looked up from germline, CDR1 is LNHDA and CDR2 is SQIVND (reference sequence). The CDR3 totals 14 residues.

The chain employs TRBV27 and TRBJ2-2, with D tentatively TRBD1 (6 bases). This CDR3 has 16 amino acids. CDR1 and CDR2 (germline): MNHEY, SMNVEV (reference sequence). V lost 4 bases, J lost 0 bases, and 12 bases lay in between. CDR3 loop: CASSSGTPTNTGELFF. The CDR3 bases are TGTGCCAGCAGTTCCGGGACACCTACGAACACCGGGGAGCTGTTTTTT.

The chain links TRBV5-4 to TRBJ1-2; D may be TRBD1 (6 bases). Trimming removed 5 bases from V and 6 bases from J, with 17 bases in between. Germline CDR1 and CDR2: SGHNT and YYREEE (reference sequence). The CDR3 length is 14 residues. CDR3 nucleotide sequence: TGTGCCAGCAGGCTATCAGGGGCGATTGATGGCTACACCTTC. It encodes CASRLSGAIDGYTF. Complete variable domain (other parts from reference TRBV5-4 and TRBJ1-2): ETGVTQSPTHLIKTRGQQVTLRCSSQSGHNTVSWYQQALGQGPQFIFQYYREEENGRGNFPPRFSGLQFPNYSSELNVNALELDDSALYLCASRLSGAIDGYTFGSGTRLTVV.

This chain joins TRBV5-1 and TRBJ2-1; TRBD2 matches 14 bases. Germline values: CDR1 SGHRS, CDR2 YFSETQ. Trimming took 3 bases from V and 7 from J; bases not matched to a gene: 3. The CDR3 runs to 15 residues. CDR3 in amino acids: CASSSGLAGVNEQFF. The CDR3, as DNA: TGCGCCAGCAGCTCGGGACTAGCGGGAGTGAATGAGCAGTTCTTC.

The chain recombines TRBV11-1 with TRBJ2-7; D is possibly TRBD2 (6 bases). Germline V lookup: CDR1 SGHAT, CDR2 FQDESV (reference sequence). V shed 6 bases and J shed 0 bases, with 12 bases lying between them. The CDR3 runs to 14 residues. DNA of the CDR3: TGTGCCAGCAGGGTGGGAGGCTCCTCCTACGAGCAGTACTTC. This gives the protein CASRVGGSSYEQYF.

V usage is TRBV5-6 and J usage is TRBJ1-5, with 9 positions matching TRBD1. Trimming took 1 base from V and 4 from J; bases not matched to a gene: 12. The CDR3 is 18 amino acids. In germline, CDR1 is SGHDT, CDR2 YYEEEE. CDR3 nucleotides: TGTGCCAGCAGCTTGCTCGTCCCCGGACAGGGGTGGAATCAGCCCCAGCATTTT. This encodes CASSLLVPGQGWNQPQHF.

The chain employs TRBV27 and TRBJ2-5; 9 bases line up with TRBD1. The J segment lost 11 bases and the V segment lost 0 bases, leaving 10 bases of the junction unmatched. This CDR3 is built from 15 residues. Germline assignment: CDR1 MNHEY and CDR2 SMNVEV (reference sequence). The CDR3: CASSLSRDRATPQYF. Written as DNA, the CDR3 is TGTGCCAGCAGTTTATCCCGGGACAGGGCAACCCCGCAGTACTTC.

The V and J genes are TRBV10-1 and TRBJ2-7, with D perhaps matching TRBD1 (6 bases). Trimming pared 0 bases from V and 10 bases from J, leaving 16 bases between. Germline values: CDR1 WNHNN, CDR2 SYGVQD (reference sequence). This CDR3 is built from 14 residues. CDR3 sequence reads: CASSESGGNGEQYF. The CDR3 DNA follows: TGCGCCAGCAGTGAGTCAGGGGGAAATGGAGAACAGTACTTC.

The gene calls are TRBV28 and TRBJ1-5, with D possibly matching TRBD1 (6 bases). The germline CDR1 and CDR2 sequences are MDHEN and SYDVKM. The germline V and J ends were trimmed by 3 bases and 7 bases, with 16 bases remaining between them. This CDR3 contains 15 residues. CDR3 coding DNA: TGTGCCAGCAGTTTCTGGGGGGGGCGCAGCCAGCCCCAGCATTTT. This sequence encodes CASSFWGGRSQPQHF.

This clone was seen more than once but under ten times. V and J are TRBV2 and TRBJ1-4, with unresolved D. Between the trimmed V and J ends, which lost 6 bases and 8 bases, there was a span of 7 bases. The CDR3 is made up of 11 amino acids. CDR1 SNHLY and CDR2 FYNNEI come from the germline V gene. The CDR3 region is CASRGEEKLFF. CDR3 bases: TGTGCCAGCAGGGGAGAAGAAAAACTGTTTTTT.

The J gene is TRBJ2-5, the V gene TRBV2; no clear D. The CDR3 length is 11 residues. Trimming cost V 7 bases and J 5 bases, with 8 bases left between them. CDR1 SNHLY and CDR2 FYNNEI come from the germline V gene. DNA for the CDR3: TGTGCCAGCAATGAGAGGGAGACCCAGTACTTC. Residues: CASNERETQYF.

The CDR3 sequence: CASSPQDSGRNEQFF. The CDR3, as DNA: TGTGCCAGCAGCCCCCAAGATTCGGGGAGGAATGAGCAGTTCTTC. The chain employs TRBV9 and TRBJ2-1; D is possibly TRBD2 (6 bases). The V gene's germline CDR1 is SGDLS and CDR2 YYNGEE. V lost 4 bases and J lost 7, with 18 bases in between. This CDR3 is 15 amino acids long.

The V call is TRBV6-1, the J call TRBJ1-4; TRBD1 aligns across 7 bases. From germline, CDR1 is MNHNS and CDR2 SASEGT. With V trimmed by 3 bases and J by 3 bases, 7 bases remained unmatched. This CDR3 is 16 amino acids long. The CDR3: CASSDRGGTANEKLFF. The DNA of the CDR3 is TGTGCCAGCAGTGATAGGGGTGGGACAGCTAATGAAAAACTGTTTTTT.

The chain couples TRBV6-4 to TRBJ2-1, with 11 bases aligning to TRBD2. Trimming cost V 8 bases and J 5 bases; bases outside gene matches: 14. The CDR3 covers 17 residues. Germline-derived CDR1 and CDR2 are MRHNA and SNTAGT. CDR3 DNA sequence: TGTGCCAGCCTCTCCGGGGGTAGCGGGAGGGCCCACAATGAGCAGTTCTTC. Amino acids: CASLSGGSGRAHNEQFF.

This rearrangement joins TRBV6-5 to TRBJ2-2; possible D gene TRBD2, 6 bases. CDR1 MNHEY and CDR2 SVGAGI come from the germline V gene. The CDR3 loop spans 15 amino acids. The V end was cut by 2 bases, the J end by 5 bases, with 12 bases between. The CDR3: CASSYAPGVTGELFF. The CDR3 DNA reads as TGTGCCAGCAGTTACGCCCCGGGGGTGACCGGGGAGCTGTTTTTT.

This clone has only a few counts. This sequence joins TRBV4-2 and TRBJ1-1, with D unresolved. The CDR3 extends over 14 amino acids. Germline V gene sequence: CDR1 LGHNA, CDR2 YNFKEQ. V was cut by 3 bases and J by 5 bases, with 13 bases left in between. CDR3 protein: CASSQDLQRTEAFF. DNA for the CDR3: TGTGCCAGCAGCCAGGACCTGCAGCGGACTGAAGCTTTCTTT.

This chain joins TRBV18 and TRBJ1-2, with D unresolved. The germline CDR1 and CDR2 sequences are KGHSH and LQKENI. The CDR3 has 13 amino acids. V dropped 3 bases and J dropped 6 bases, with 11 bases sitting between them. CDR3 amino acids: CASSPPGRDGYTF. The CDR3 DNA is TGTGCCAGCTCACCCCCGGGAAGAGATGGCTACACCTTC.

The chain has TRBV19 and TRBJ2-7; possible D gene TRBD2, 5 bases. From germline, CDR1 is LNHDA and CDR2 SQIVND (reference sequence). The germline V and J ends were trimmed by 4 bases and 2 bases, with 12 bases remaining between them. The CDR3 runs to 14 residues. The DNA for the CDR3 is TGTGCCAGTAGTAGCCAGCGGTCAACCTACGAGCAGTACTTC. It yields the protein CASSSQRSTYEQYF.

This clone was observed a single time. V and J are TRBV5-1 and TRBJ1-1; perhaps TRBD1 as D (5 bases). Trimming took off 0 bases at V and 8 bases at J, with 8 bases between the two ends. The germline V gene encodes CDR1 SGHRS and CDR2 YFSETQ. The CDR3 covers 12 residues. CDR3 DNA sequence: TGCGCCAGCAGCTTGGTCACAGGCGAAGCTTTCTTT. This sequence encodes CASSLVTGEAFF.

V gene TRBV5-1 combines with J gene TRBJ2-7; D possibly corresponds to TRBD1 (5 bases). CDR3 length: 14 amino acids. With 4 bases removed from V and 3 bases from J, the gap between germline ends came to 14 bases. CDR1 and CDR2 from the germline V gene are SGHRS and YFSETQ. Here the CDR3 reads CASSALTGNYEQYF. CDR3 sequence (DNA): TGCGCCAGCAGCGCACTTACAGGAAACTACGAGCAGTACTTC.

This clone was counted a single time. The gene calls are TRBV27 and TRBJ2-1, with a weak D call TRBD2 (5 bases). The V gene's germline CDR1 is MNHEY and CDR2 SMNVEV (reference sequence). V lost 1 base and J lost 13, with 17 bases in between. This CDR3 has 14 residues. The CDR3 DNA sequence: TGTGCCAGCAGTTTATTGTTCTTGGGCGGGCTACAGTTCTTC. Translation gives CASSLLFLGGLQFF.